Given below is one T cell receptor (beta chain) in context. Its specificity is not known. The whole isolated RNA underwent reverse transcription, so sequencing captured expressed TCRB transcripts. TCRdb keeps only in-frame clones here, not all; method: immunoSEQ multiplex PCR. The sample has 50,000 or so clones, less than 55% seen once; the top ten hold more than 1.4%. The record originates from a study of beta chain features in type 1 diabetes. As for the study in general: Sorted cells from all samples, numbering about 98 million, were examined. General study findings and limits: For Type 1 diabetes patients, all four CD4+ subsets carried TCRB CDR3s that were moderately but significantly shorter.

J was trimmed by 3 bases and V by 9 bases; bases with no gene match: 4. The CDR3 consists of 13 residues. Germline CDR1 is LNHDA and CDR2 is SQIVND (reference sequence). The chain recombines TRBV19 with TRBJ2-3, with 9 nucleotides matching TRBD1. Material for sequencing was Tregs from blood. This receptor was identified in a man aged 30-40 years with type 1 diabetes. This CDR3 is CASRGQGTDTQYF. DNA for the CDR3: TGTGCCAGCCGGGGACAGGGAACAGATACGCAGTATTTT.